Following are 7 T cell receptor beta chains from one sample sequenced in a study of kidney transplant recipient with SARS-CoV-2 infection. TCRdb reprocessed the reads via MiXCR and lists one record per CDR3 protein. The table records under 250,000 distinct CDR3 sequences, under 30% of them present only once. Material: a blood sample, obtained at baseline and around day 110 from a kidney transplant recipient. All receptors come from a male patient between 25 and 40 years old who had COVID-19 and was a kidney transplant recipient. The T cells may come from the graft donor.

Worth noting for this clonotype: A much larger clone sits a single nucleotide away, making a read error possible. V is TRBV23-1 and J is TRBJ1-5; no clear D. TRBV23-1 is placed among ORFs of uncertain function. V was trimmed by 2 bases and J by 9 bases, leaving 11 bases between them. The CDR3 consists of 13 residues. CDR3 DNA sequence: TGCGCCAGCAGTCAAGAAGGGCGCCGGCCCCAGCATTTT. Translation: CASSQEGRRPQHF.

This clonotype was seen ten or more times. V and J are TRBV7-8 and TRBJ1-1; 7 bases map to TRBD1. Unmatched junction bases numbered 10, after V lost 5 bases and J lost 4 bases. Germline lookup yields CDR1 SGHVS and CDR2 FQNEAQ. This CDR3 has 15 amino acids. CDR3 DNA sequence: TGTGCCAGCAGCCTCCGGGACAGCTGGGGCACTGAAGCTTTCTTT. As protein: CASSLRDSWGTEAFF.

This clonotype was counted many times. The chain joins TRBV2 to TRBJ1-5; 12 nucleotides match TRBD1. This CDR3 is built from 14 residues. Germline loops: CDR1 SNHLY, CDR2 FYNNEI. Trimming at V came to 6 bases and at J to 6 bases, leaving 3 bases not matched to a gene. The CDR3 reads CASRGTGGGQPQHF. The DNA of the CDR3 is TGTGCCAGCAGAGGGACAGGGGGCGGTCAGCCCCAGCATTTT.

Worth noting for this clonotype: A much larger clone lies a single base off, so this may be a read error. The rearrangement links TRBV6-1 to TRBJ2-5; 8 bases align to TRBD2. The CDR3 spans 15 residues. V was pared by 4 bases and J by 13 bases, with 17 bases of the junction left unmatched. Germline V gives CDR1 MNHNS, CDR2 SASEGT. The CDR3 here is CASSVMASGSRERYF. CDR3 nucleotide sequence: TGTGCCAGCAGTGTAATGGCTAGCGGGTCAAGGGAGCGGTACTTC.

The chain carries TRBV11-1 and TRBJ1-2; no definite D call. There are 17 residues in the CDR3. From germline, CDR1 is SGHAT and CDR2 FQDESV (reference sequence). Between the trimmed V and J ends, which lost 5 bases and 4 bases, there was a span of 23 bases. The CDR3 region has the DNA TGTGCCAGCAGCCTCTCGGTTAAGGCTGGAAGGACCTATGGCTACACCTTC. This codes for CASSLSVKAGRTYGYTF.

This CDR3 reads CASSITASHGKTYGYTF. Here the CDR3 DNA reads TGTGCCAGCAGTATAACGGCCTCACACGGAAAGACCTATGGCTACACCTTC. This chain joins TRBV6-4 and TRBJ1-2, with D uncertain. Germline CDR1 reads MRHNA; CDR2 reads SNTAGT. The CDR3 runs 17 residues. V lost 5 bases and J 4 bases, leaving 23 bases between the germline ends.

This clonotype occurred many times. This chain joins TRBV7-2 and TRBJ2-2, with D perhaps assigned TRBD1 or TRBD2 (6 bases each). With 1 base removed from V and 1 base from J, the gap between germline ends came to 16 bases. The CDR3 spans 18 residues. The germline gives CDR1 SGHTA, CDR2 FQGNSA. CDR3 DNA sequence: TGTGCCAGCAGCTTAGGTTTTTACGGAGGGGGGAACACCGGGGAGCTGTTTTTT. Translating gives CASSLGFYGGGNTGELFF.